These 30 T cell receptor beta chains share one sample of origin, sequenced in a study of memory CD4+ T cells and cytomegalovirus serostatus. Repertoires were generated with immunoSEQ multiplex PCR, while TCRdb's copy carries only in-frame clones and drops some. Of 40,000 to 45,000 clones listed, 76% are singletons. The sort gate was single viable CD3+CD4+CD8-CD45RO+ cells for memory CD4+ T cells. The specimen was memory CD4+ T cells from blood. The receptors shown here come from an adult in good health and CMV-seronegative.

This clone was seen a single time. V is TRBV10-3 and J is TRBJ2-3; 8 positions agree with TRBD1. Germline CDR1 ENHRY, CDR2 SYGVKD. J gave up 4 bases and V 5 bases, and 11 bases lay outside the gene matches. The CDR3 consists of 16 residues. The CDR3 region is CAISTGQGGRSDTQYF. The CDR3, as DNA: TGTGCCATCAGTACTGGACAGGGCGGGCGTTCAGATACGCAGTATTTT.

This sequence joins TRBV27 and TRBJ2-4; D may be TRBD1 or TRBD2 (6 bases each). CDR1 MNHEY and CDR2 SMNVEV come from the germline V gene (reference sequence). The V gene lost 2 bases and the J gene lost 8 bases, with 10 bases spanning the gap. This CDR3 is built from 13 residues. The CDR3 DNA reads as TGTGCCAGCAGTTTACGGGGGCAATACATTCAGTACTTC. Its protein is CASSLRGQYIQYF.

Concerning this clone: The junction shows a germline mismatch at one end, possibly a read error. The J gene is TRBJ2-5, the V gene TRBV7-7; D is perhaps TRBD1 (5 bases). Looked up from germline, CDR1 is SSHAT and CDR2 is FNYEAQ (reference sequence). There are 14 residues in the CDR3. The CDR3 protein is CASSVDSLQETQYF. The CDR3 bases are TGTGCTAGCAGCGTAGACAGCCTCCAAGAGACCCAGTACTTC.

This clone appeared once. This rearrangement joins TRBV27 to TRBJ2-5, with TRBD2 as a possible D gene (7 bases). The V gene's germline CDR1 is MNHEY and CDR2 SMNVEV (reference sequence). Between the trimmed V and J ends, which lost 2 bases and 1 base, there was a span of 8 bases. This CDR3 region has 14 residues. Here the CDR3 DNA reads TGTGCCAGCAGTTTAGGGGGGGCCCAAGAGACCCAGTACTTC. Its protein product is CASSLGGAQETQYF.

The chain links TRBV19 to TRBJ1-1; 9 bases fit TRBD1. J was trimmed by 0 bases and V by 7 bases; bases with no gene match: 3. In germline, CDR1 is LNHDA, CDR2 SQIVND (reference sequence). This CDR3 spans 14 amino acids. CDR3 nucleotide sequence: TGTGCCAGTATCCGGACAGGGGTGAACACTGAAGCTTTCTTT. This encodes CASIRTGVNTEAFF. Filled out from reference TRBV19 and TRBJ1-1, the complete variable domain reads DGGITQSPKYLFRKEGQNVTLSCEQNLNHDAMYWYRQDPGQGLRLIYYSQIVNDFQKGDIAEGYSVSREKKESFPLTVTSAQKNPTAFYLCASIRTGVNTEAFFGQGTRLTVV.

This chain uses TRBV14 with TRBJ1-5, with D maybe TRBD1 (5 bases). Germline CDR1 SGHDN, CDR2 FVKESK. CDR3 size: 14 residues. V was trimmed by 5 bases and J by 5 bases, leaving 13 bases between them. CDR3 in amino acids: CASSFGGFDQPQHF. CDR3 in DNA: TGTGCCAGCAGCTTTGGGGGTTTTGATCAGCCCCAGCATTTT.

Only a few counts were recorded for this clone. The same CDR3 can be traced to other DNA sequences in this sample. The chain employs TRBV14 and TRBJ1-6; D gene unclear. Germline V gives CDR1 SGHDN, CDR2 FVKESK. The ends were cut back, 0 bases at V and 7 bases at J, with 7 bases in the middle. The CDR3 is made up of 14 amino acids. Here the CDR3 reads CASSQDRGNSPLHF. The DNA for the CDR3 is TGTGCCAGCAGCCAAGACCGCGGGAATTCACCCCTCCACTTT.

This clone appeared a single time. This chain joins TRBV5-1 and TRBJ1-2, with D perhaps TRBD1 (5 bases). Germline CDR1 is SGHRS and CDR2 is YFSETQ. The CDR3 covers 14 residues. V lost 5 bases and J lost 2, with 13 bases in between. CDR3 nucleotide sequence: TGCGCCAGCAGTCTTCTAGGGGAGAACTATGGCTACACCTTC. It translates to CASSLLGENYGYTF.

The chain uses TRBV7-2 and TRBJ1-1; D remains ambiguous. From germline, CDR1 is SGHTA and CDR2 FQGNSA. The CDR3 has 13 amino acids. V lost 1 base, J lost 5 bases, and 8 bases lay in between. In nucleotides, the CDR3 is TGTGCCAGCAGCTTAGGACCGATAACTGAAGCTTTCTTT. Protein product: CASSLGPITEAFF.

The chain recombines TRBV30 with TRBJ1-3; D gene unclear. The CDR3 is made up of 15 amino acids. Trimming left V 0 bases short and J 2 bases short, with 11 bases between. Germline V lookup: CDR1 GTSNPN, CDR2 SVGIG (reference sequence). The CDR3 nucleotides are TGTGCCTGGAGTGTAGATGGGTCTCCTGGAAACACCATATATTTT. Its translation is CAWSVDGSPGNTIYF.

The chain uses TRBV6-5 and TRBJ2-3, with TRBD2 as a possible D gene (6 bases). This CDR3 spans 14 amino acids. The germline CDR1 and CDR2 sequences are MNHEY and SVGAGI. The V end was cut by 2 bases, the J end by 2 bases, with 8 bases between. CDR3 in DNA: TGTGCCAGCAGTTACCGGGGGTACACAGATACGCAGTATTTT. Translating gives CASSYRGYTDTQYF.

The gene calls are TRBV7-2 and TRBJ2-7; 9 nucleotides agree with TRBD1. The CDR3 is 12 residues long. V trimming: 3 bases; J trimming: 7 bases; junction bases outside the gene matches: 1. Germline CDR1 SGHTA, CDR2 FQGNSA. The CDR3 DNA reads as TGTGCCAGCAGCTTGACAGGGGGTGAGCAGTACTTC. Protein: CASSLTGGEQYF. The entire variable domain, with the rest obtained from reference TRBV7-2 and TRBJ2-7, is as follows: GAGVSQSPSNKVTEKGKDVELRCDPISGHTALYWYRQSLGQGLEFLIYFQGNSAPDKSGLPSDRFSAERTGGSVSTLTIQRTQQEDSAVYLCASSLTGGEQYFGPGTRLTVT.

The V gene is TRBV2, the J gene TRBJ1-6; D is undetermined. The CDR3 runs to 19 residues. V was cut by 2 bases and J by 0 bases, with 17 bases left in between. The germline CDR1 and CDR2 sequences are SNHLY and FYNNEI. The CDR3 loop is CASSEWLAVSSSYNSPLHF. The CDR3 DNA reads TGTGCCAGCAGTGAATGGCTGGCTGTCAGTTCCTCCTATAATTCACCCCTCCACTTT.

The sample holds a few counts of this clone. This chain links TRBV27 with TRBJ1-5, with D possibly matching TRBD1 (6 bases). V was shortened by 1 base and J by 0 bases, with 7 bases between the two germline ends. CDR3 length equals 15 residues. CDR1 and CDR2 (germline): MNHEY, SMNVEV (reference sequence). The CDR3 sequence: CASSLWGASNQPQHF. The CDR3 bases are TGTGCCAGCAGTTTATGGGGGGCTAGCAATCAGCCCCAGCATTTT.

The gene calls are TRBV5-6 and TRBJ1-1; D not resolved. Trimming removed 4 bases at V and 5 bases at J, with 12 bases between. CDR1 and CDR2 from the germline V gene are SGHDT and YYEEEE. This CDR3 comprises 13 residues. The CDR3 sequence: CASSRNMGTEAFF. DNA for the CDR3: TGTGCCAGCAGCCGAAACATGGGGACTGAAGCTTTCTTT. The entire variable domain, with the rest obtained from reference TRBV5-6 and TRBJ1-1, is as follows: DAGVTQSPTHLIKTRGQQVTLRCSPKSGHDTVSWYQQALGQGPQFIFQYYEEEERQRGNFPDRFSGHQFPNYSSELNVNALLLGDSALYLCASSRNMGTEAFFGQGTRLTVV.

In regard to this clone: A read error may account for a junction end that differs from germline. The chain is built from TRBV5-6 and TRBJ1-2; D remains unclear. Germline V lookup: CDR1 SGHDT, CDR2 YYEEEE. The CDR3 runs 14 residues. This chain's CDR3 is CASSLRVANSGYTF. In DNA, the CDR3 is TGTGCCAGCAGCCTACGAGTCGCTAACTCTGGCTACACCTTC.

The chain carries TRBV19 and TRBJ2-3, with 16 positions matching TRBD2. Trimming removed 6 bases from V and 6 bases from J; junction bases left unmatched: 3. There are 15 residues in the CDR3. Germline V gene data show CDR1 as LNHDA and CDR2 as SQIVND (reference sequence). DNA for the CDR3: TGTGCCAGTAGCTCGGGACTAGCGGGAGGGGATACGCAGTATTTT. Translation: CASSSGLAGGDTQYF.

The V and J genes are TRBV20-1 and TRBJ1-1, with 7 positions matching TRBD1. Germline CDR1 reads DFQATT; CDR2 reads SNEGSKA (reference sequence). This CDR3 has 11 residues. J gave up 9 bases and V 5 bases, and 6 bases lay outside the gene matches. The CDR3, as DNA: TGCAGTGCTTCCGACAGGGCGAAAGCTTTCTTT. Translation gives CSASDRAKAFF.

The rearrangement links TRBV5-1 to TRBJ1-6, with TRBD1 matching 7 bases. The CDR3 is 13 residues long. The trim removed 7 bases at V and 7 bases at J, leaving 5 bases unmatched. The V gene's germline CDR1 is SGHRS and CDR2 YFSETQ. CDR3 sequence (DNA): TGCGCCAGCCGGGACAGCTTAAATTCACCCCTCCACTTT. Translated, it gives CASRDSLNSPLHF. The variable domain in full, completed from reference TRBV5-1 and TRBJ1-6, reads KAGVTQTPRYLIKTRGQQVTLSCSPISGHRSVSWYQQTPGQGLQFLFEYFSETQRNKGNFPGRFSGRQFSNSRSEMNVSTLELGDSALYLCASRDSLNSPLHFGNGTRLTVT.

V usage is TRBV11-2 and J usage is TRBJ1-4; D gene ambiguous. Germline-derived CDR1 and CDR2 are SGHAT and FQNNGV. This CDR3 contains 17 residues. The V end lost 0 bases, the J end lost 1 base, and 12 bases lay between the germline ends. For the CDR3, the DNA is TGTGCCAGCAGCTTAGATTTTGAGGACTTAACTAATGAAAAACTGTTTTTT. Translation: CASSLDFEDLTNEKLFF.

The chain is built from TRBV28 and TRBJ1-1, with TRBD1 matching 7 bases. In germline, CDR1 is MDHEN, CDR2 SYDVKM. After removal of 5 bases from V and 0 bases from J, the junction contained 15 bases not matched to a gene. This CDR3 spans 18 amino acids. The CDR3: CASSPPGQSFYLNTEAFF. In DNA, the CDR3 is TGTGCCAGCAGTCCTCCGGGACAGTCATTCTACCTGAACACTGAAGCTTTCTTT.

V usage is TRBV29-1 and J usage is TRBJ1-2; the D gene is possibly TRBD1 (6 bases). V lost 7 bases and J lost 7, with 13 bases in between. There are 11 residues in the CDR3. Germline assignment: CDR1 SQVTM and CDR2 ANQGSEA. CDR3: CSALSGAGYTF. The CDR3 coding sequence is TGCAGCGCGCTATCAGGGGCTGGCTACACCTTC.

The DNA of the CDR3 is TGTGCCAGCAGCTTAGTCGGCGGGGGGGCGTACAATGAGCAGTTCTTC. Translated, it gives CASSLVGGGAYNEQFF. The chain couples TRBV11-1 to TRBJ2-1; 9 bases match TRBD2. The CDR3 length is 16 residues. The ends lost 1 base at V and 4 bases at J; junction bases unmatched: 5. Germline lookup yields CDR1 SGHAT and CDR2 FQDESV (reference sequence).

The chain combines TRBV5-1 with TRBJ1-1; 8 bases are a match to TRBD1. V lost 0 bases to trimming and J lost 4 bases; unmatched junction nucleotides: 14. The CDR3 contains 18 residues. Germline assignment: CDR1 SGHRS and CDR2 YFSETQ. The CDR3 spells CASSLAPGQGRGGTEAFF. The CDR3 region has the DNA TGCGCCAGCAGCTTGGCCCCCGGACAGGGAAGGGGAGGCACTGAAGCTTTCTTT.

The rearrangement uses TRBV4-2 and TRBJ1-5, with D tentatively TRBD1 (5 bases). The V gene lost 4 bases and the J gene lost 6 bases, with 7 bases spanning the gap. The V gene's germline CDR1 is LGHNA and CDR2 YNFKEQ. CDR3 length: 12 residues. In DNA form, the CDR3 reads TGTGCCAGCAGCCGCCAGGGTCAGCCCCAGCATTTT. It is translated as CASSRQGQPQHF.

V usage is TRBV6-1 and J usage is TRBJ1-2; D possibly corresponds to TRBD1 (5 bases). CDR3 size: 13 residues. CDR1 is MNHNS and CDR2 is SASEGT in the germline V gene. The ends were cut back, 5 bases at V and 2 bases at J, with 9 bases in the middle. The CDR3 sequence is CASSNAGNYGYTF. The CDR3 DNA follows: TGTGCCAGCAGTAACGCAGGGAACTATGGCTACACCTTC.

J is TRBJ2-5 and V is TRBV5-1; 12 nucleotides match TRBD2. The CDR3 contains 15 residues. CDR1 is SGHRS and CDR2 is YFSETQ in the germline V gene. Trimming removed 4 bases from V and 2 bases from J; junction bases left unmatched: 3. This CDR3 is CASSTGLAGQETQYF. The CDR3 nucleotides read TGCGCCAGCAGCACCGGACTAGCGGGGCAAGAGACCCAGTACTTC. Drawing the rest from reference TRBV5-1 and TRBJ2-5, the complete variable domain is KAGVTQTPRYLIKTRGQQVTLSCSPISGHRSVSWYQQTPGQGLQFLFEYFSETQRNKGNFPGRFSGRQFSNSRSEMNVSTLELGDSALYLCASSTGLAGQETQYFGPGTRLLVL.

The genes are TRBV2 and TRBJ1-1, with D tentatively TRBD1 (5 bases). CDR1 SNHLY and CDR2 FYNNEI come from the germline V gene. V lost 5 bases, J lost 4 bases, and 11 bases lay in between. The CDR3 covers 13 residues. The CDR3 coding sequence is TGTGCCAGCAGTAGAGGGGTAGGCACTGAAGCTTTCTTT. This translates into CASSRGVGTEAFF.

This chain joins TRBV5-4 and TRBJ2-5; D remains unclear. CDR3 length: 13 amino acids. V lost 3 bases and J lost 4, with 10 bases in between. Looked up from germline, CDR1 is SGHNT and CDR2 is YYREEE (reference sequence). CDR3 bases: TGTGCCAGCAGCTCCCCTACGGTAGAGACCCAGTACTTC. Encoded protein: CASSSPTVETQYF.

The chain links TRBV29-1 to TRBJ1-2; TRBD1 matches at 7 bases. Looked up from germline, CDR1 is SQVTM and CDR2 is ANQGSEA. The ends lost 6 bases at V and 1 base at J; junction bases unmatched: 8. The CDR3 totals 14 residues. DNA for the CDR3: TGCAGCGTAAACAGGGGAACTCTTAACTATGGCTACACCTTC. It specifies CSVNRGTLNYGYTF. The full variable domain, its missing parts supplied by reference TRBV29-1 and TRBJ1-2, is SAVISQKPSRDICQRGTSLTIQCQVDSQVTMMFWYRQQPGQSLTLIATANQGSEATYESGFVIDKFPISRPNLTFSTLTVSNMSPEDSSIYLCSVNRGTLNYGYTFGSGTRLTVV.